Sequencing of this T cell receptor (beta chain) was carried out in a study of shared T cell receptors in the human thymus. TCRdb's table, derived via immunoSEQ multiplex PCR, lists solely in-frame clones and lacks some. The data show roughly 410,000 clones, with approximately 95% seen just once and around 0.018% held by the top ten. The receptor was derived from a human donor. The source material was thymocytes.

In DNA form, the CDR3 reads TGTGCCAGCAGTGAAGCCGGAGTCGGGGGGAATCAGCCCCAGCATTTT. Encoded protein: CASSEAGVGGNQPQHF. V and J are TRBV6-1 and TRBJ1-5; maybe TRBD1 (5 bases). CDR3 size: 16 residues. Germline assignment: CDR1 MNHNS and CDR2 SASEGT. V lost 0 bases to trimming and J lost 4 bases, with 13 bases between them.